This T cell receptor beta chain was sequenced in a study of cytomegalovirus exposure and HLA in healthy donors. The CDR3 runs to 13 residues. Germline loops: CDR1 MDHEN, CDR2 SYDVKM. V dropped 6 bases and J dropped 8; count of bases not matched to a gene: 8. The study ran its PCR with 60 Vbeta and 13 Jbeta primers. TCRdb's copy holds only in-frame clones and misses some; the assay was immunoSEQ multiplex PCR. The repertoire consists of around 130,000 clones, with around 70% occurring once and the leading ten covering less than 2.5%. This TCR derives from a middle-aged woman in good health and CMV-seropositive. This chain joins TRBV28 and TRBJ1-2; TRBD1 matches 8 bases. Sequencing input: PBMCs. CDR3 region: CASSRGQGDGYTF. The DNA of the CDR3 is TGTGCCAGCAGCCGAGGACAGGGCGACGGCTACACCTTC.